This entry describes one T cell receptor beta chain. Its antigen is still unknown. The sample comes from a study of blood T cells in healthy people across ages. Across the whole study: Using template switching, researchers captured about one barcoded beta molecule for each two T cells.

Study-wide findings and caveats: Older age went with lower TCR beta diversity per million T cells, in a roughly linear way. Correlation between TCR beta diversity and naive T cell percentage was strong.

At least 6 million PBMCs were isolated per sample. V was shortened by 4 bases and J by 9 bases, with 19 bases between the two germline ends. Germline assignment: CDR1 MNHEY and CDR2 SMNVEV (reference sequence). The CDR3 consists of 15 residues. A J-beta primer mix and a sample-barcoded 5' primer were used in a second PCR of about 7 to 11 cycles. MiXCR, run by TCRdb on the 5' RACE reads, gives a single entry per CDR3 protein. The sample lists around 580,000 distinct CDR3 sequences; around 48% were seen once. The source of this sequence is an elderly man in good health. Sequenced: blood. The V gene is TRBV27, the J gene TRBJ2-1; D gene unclear. The CDR3 DNA sequence: TGTGCCAGCAGTTCCCTTTCAAGCGTTGCTATTGAGCAGTTCTTC. Encoded protein: CASSSLSSVAIEQFF.